This T cell receptor (beta chain) was sequenced for a study of blood T cell repertoires in COVID-19. For the study at large: COVID-19 samples, acute and convalescent, were from the United States, Italy and Spain. The cDNA or gDNA used as material had been derived from T cells, B-cell-depleted T cells, or PBMCs.

Per the study methods: Reference gene primer amplification yielded estimated nucleated cell counts. Generated by immunoSEQ multiplex PCR, the TCRdb table keeps only in-frame clones and is missing some. The V and J calls and clone size are taken from that table; D and trimming were inferred from the DNA. The top ten clones hold 5.1% of a sample with nearly 200,000 clones, approximately 85% of them seen once. The CDR3 length is 16 residues. V was clipped by 5 bases and J by 4 bases; unmatched bases: 11. From germline, CDR1 is SGHAT and CDR2 FQNNGV. The source is a woman in her 70s with active or convalescent COVID-19. Material: peripheral blood. This rearrangement joins TRBV11-2 to TRBJ2-5, with 9 positions matching TRBD1. In DNA form, the CDR3 reads TGTGCCAGCAGCCCACTGCTGGACAGGGGTTTAGAGACCCAGTACTTC. It translates to CASSPLLDRGLETQYF. The complete variable domain, with remaining parts taken from reference TRBV11-2 and TRBJ2-5, reads EAGVAQSPRYKIIEKRQSVAFWCNPISGHATLYWYQQILGQGPKLLIQFQNNGVVDDSQLPKDRFSAERLKGVDSTLKIQPAKLEDSAVYLCASSPLLDRGLETQYFGPGTRLLVL.